The T cell receptor (beta chain) under discussion was sequenced for a study of OX40 agonist ivuxolimab in advanced cancers. General study results and limits: The mean number of expanded clones was higher in CD8+ T cells than in CD4+. The study observed clonal expansion of CD4+ and CD8+ blood T cells by week 6 at 0.1 to 3.0 mg/kg.

Concerning this clone: Its antigen remains unknown.

Here immunoSEQ multiplex PCR was the method, and the copy in TCRdb shows in-frame clones only, minus some. The data contain about 18,000 clones, approximately 83% of them singletons. The CDR3 length is 13 residues. Germline loops: CDR1 LNHDA, CDR2 SQIVND (reference sequence). V was shortened by 6 bases and J by 4 bases, with 12 bases between the two germline ends. Source: CD4+ or CD8+ T cells sorted from blood, taken in a trial of the OX40 agonist ivuxolimab. The receptor's source is an adult with an advanced solid tumor such as melanoma, head and neck, liver or kidney cancer. V gene TRBV19 combines with J gene TRBJ1-2, with D perhaps matching TRBD1 (5 bases). CDR3 sequence (DNA): TGTGCCAGTAGACCTGGGACGGTCTATGGCTACACCTTC. This gives the protein CASRPGTVYGYTF.